This is a list of T cell receptor beta chains from one sample in a study of T cell clonotyping in hematopoietic cell transplantation. The repertoire was sequenced with immunoSEQ multiplex PCR; TCRdb's copy has only in-frame clones and lacks some. Of 9,000 or so clones listed, roughly 85% are singletons. The sequenced sample was PBMCs, obtained 180 days after allogeneic stem cell transplant. The source of these receptors is a female patient under 45 who had an allogeneic stem cell transplant, so the T cells may come from the graft donor. Some clones in this sample may be carry-over from other donors' samples. Both conserved end residues are part of each CDR3. D genes are given only for firm matches. Some rows have no size entry. The others give once, few or many, or a class for an expanded clone.

NA	NA	TRBJ1-2	TRBV11-1	CASSSGGGGYGYTF	TGTGCCAGCAGCAGCGGTGGAGGGGGCTATGGCTACACCTTC
NA	NA	TRBJ1-5	TRBV25-1	CASSEMGNNQPQHF	TGTGCCAGCAGTGAAATGGGGAACAACCAGCCCCAGCATTTT
NA	NA	TRBJ2-3	TRBV6-1	CASSAMTQRESTDTQYF	TGTGCCAGCAGTGCAATGACCCAGAGAGAAAGCACAGATACGCAGTATTTT
NA	NA	TRBJ2-1	TRBV11-2	CASSATTYNEQFF	TGTGCCAGCAGCGCGACGACGTACAATGAGCAGTTCTTC
NA	NA	TRBJ2-3	TRBV13	CASSFEDTQYF	TGTGCCAGCAGCTTCGAGGATACGCAGTATTTT
NA	NA	TRBJ1-1	TRBV7-2	CASSLSERIAFF	TGTGCCAGCAGCTTAAGTGAGAGGATAGCTTTCTTT
TRBD1	NA	TRBJ1-1	TRBV5-1	CASSSTGGGGSEAFF	TGCGCCAGCAGCTCAACAGGGGGCGGAGGGTCTGAAGCTTTCTTT
NA	NA	TRBJ1-1	TRBV7-2	CASSQQPGGKGTEAFF	TGTGCCAGCAGCCAACAACCCGGGGGGAAAGGAACTGAAGCTTTCTTT
NA	NA	TRBJ1-2	TRBV13	CASSFTFRAPDNYGYTF	TGTGCCAGCAGCTTCACCTTCCGCGCACCAGATAACTATGGCTACACCTTC
TRBD1	NA	TRBJ2-2	TRBV5-6	CASRPRGQGQTGELFF	TGTGCCAGCAGGCCTCGCGGACAGGGACAAACCGGGGAGCTGTTTTTT
NA	NA	TRBJ2-7	TRBV11-3	CASSFRGGDLGAYEQYF	TGTGCCAGCAGCTTTAGAGGGGGGGACTTGGGGGCCTACGAGCAGTACTTC
NA	NA	TRBJ1-5	TRBV6-5	CASSLSAGTNQPQHF	TGTGCCAGCAGTCTTTCCGCGGGGACCAATCAGCCCCAGCATTTT
NA	few	TRBJ1-1	TRBV29-1	CSVTAETMNTEAFF	TGCAGCGTTACTGCCGAGACGATGAACACTGAAGCTTTCTTT
NA	NA	TRBJ2-7	TRBV18	CASSPQSEQYF	TGTGCCAGCTCTCCTCAGTCCGAGCAGTACTTC
TRBD1	NA	TRBJ2-2	TRBV10-1	CASKPGQGTGELFF	TGCGCCAGCAAACCGGGACAGGGGACCGGGGAGCTGTTTTTT
NA	NA	TRBJ2-5	TRBV5-4	CASSGPQETQYF	TGTGCCAGCAGCGGACCTCAAGAGACCCAGTACTTC